These T cell receptor beta chains were read from a single sample in a study of blood T cell repertoires in COVID-19. Method: immunoSEQ multiplex PCR; TCRdb's copy keeps in-frame clones and lacks some. The sample lists more than 95,000 clones; 84% were seen once. Sequencing was performed on peripheral blood. Source of these receptors: a human donor in a cohort sampled during active or convalescent COVID-19. Each CDR3 is given with its conserved first and last residue. The D gene is left open where the match is weak. A clone size is listed for some rows: how often the clone was seen (once, few, many), or a class if it is expanded.

TRBJ2-1 | NA | TRBD1 | TRBV7-3 | CASSPQTGTEPPYEQFF | TGTGCCAGCAGCCCCCAGACGGGGACAGAACCCCCTTATGAGCAGTTCTTC
TRBJ2-5 | NA | TRBD2 | TRBV19 | CASSTPGKSWRGPGGETQYF | TGTGCCAGTAGCACCCCTGGGAAGTCCTGGCGGGGTCCGGGAGGGGAGACCCAGTACTTC
TRBJ1-2 | few | NA | TRBV28 | CASSSLQVRSLGFDGYTF | TGTGCCAGCAGTAGTTTACAGGTCCGCTCCCTAGGGTTTGATGGCTACACCTTC
TRBJ1-4 | NA | NA | TRBV19 | CASSIDLWAEKLFF | TGTGCCAGTAGTATAGATCTGTGGGCTGAAAAACTGTTTTTT
TRBJ1-1 | NA | TRBD1 | TRBV18 | CASSAGGGMNTEAFF | TGTGCCAGCTCAGCAGGGGGCGGGATGAACACTGAAGCTTTCTTT
TRBJ1-5 | NA | NA | TRBV19 | CASNYGGNSNQPQHF | TGTGCCAGTAACTATGGGGGGAATAGCAATCAGCCCCAGCATTTT
TRBJ2-5 | once | TRBD1 | TRBV11-3 | CASSLGDRGTETQYF | TGTGCCAGCAGCTTAGGAGACAGGGGAACGGAGACCCAGTACTTC
TRBJ2-5 | NA | NA | TRBV10-1 | CASSETAFQETQYF | TGCGCCAGCAGTGAAACAGCATTCCAAGAGACCCAGTACTTC
TRBJ1-5 | NA | TRBD1 | TRBV5-6 | CASSLQGAGQPQHF | TGTGCCAGCAGCTTACAGGGGGCTGGTCAGCCCCAGCATTTT
TRBJ1-4 | NA | TRBD1 | TRBV27 | CASSRRTGESINEKLFF | TGTGCCAGCAGTAGACGGACAGGGGAAAGTATTAATGAAAAACTGTTTTTT
TRBJ1-3 | NA | NA | TRBV5-1 | CASSPDSSISGNTIYF | TGCGCCAGCAGCCCGGACAGCTCGATCTCTGGAAACACCATATATTTT
TRBJ2-7 | few | NA | TRBV29-1 | CSVVNRDLYYEQYF | TGCAGCGTTGTAAACCGGGACTTATACTACGAGCAGTACTTC
TRBJ2-3 | NA | NA | TRBV7-8 | CASSFLADTDTQYF | TGTGCCAGCAGCTTTTTAGCGGACACAGATACGCAGTATTTT
TRBJ1-1 | NA | NA | TRBV6-5 | CASSYGLPGATEAFF | TGTGCCAGCAGTTACGGGCTCCCTGGGGCCACTGAAGCTTTCTTT
TRBJ1-1 | NA | NA | TRBV19 | CASTPGPWNTEAFF | TGTGCCAGTACCCCAGGCCCTTGGAACACTGAAGCTTTCTTT
TRBJ1-5 | NA | TRBD1 | TRBV5-4 | CASSSNRDRTSQPQHF | TGTGCCAGCAGCTCTAACCGGGACAGGACGAGTCAGCCCCAGCATTTT
TRBJ2-3 | NA | TRBD2 | TRBV30 | CAWSILAGGTDTQYF | TGTGCCTGGAGTATCTTAGCGGGGGGCACAGATACGCAGTATTTT
TRBJ2-1 | NA | TRBD1 | TRBV7-7 | CASSPTGVGEGEQFF | TGTGCTAGCAGCCCAACAGGGGTCGGAGAGGGTGAGCAGTTCTTC
TRBJ2-5 | NA | TRBD2 | TRBV7-6 | CASSLGTSGGPGETQYF | TGTGCCAGCAGCTTAGGGACTAGCGGGGGGCCGGGAGAGACCCAGTACTTC
TRBJ2-4 | NA | TRBD2 | TRBV5-1 | CASSFGGGAPAIQYF | TGCGCCAGCAGCTTCGGCGGGGGGGCCCCGGCCATTCAGTACTTC
TRBJ1-2 | NA | NA | TRBV19 | CASSRFGGYTF | TGTGCCAGTAGTCGATTCGGTGGCTACACCTTC
TRBJ1-3 | NA | NA | TRBV27 | CASSRSLRPGNTIYF | TGTGCCAGCAGTCGCTCACTTCGTCCGGGAAACACCATATATTTT
TRBJ1-6 | NA | NA | TRBV6-4 | CASAAGAANSPLHF | TGTGCCTCGGCGGCAGGGGCAGCGAATTCACCCCTCCACTTT